This T cell receptor beta chain was sequenced during a study of T-cell reconstitution after alpha-beta-depleted transplantation in children. Points from the study as a whole: The main origin of T-cell counts and diversity one year after transplant was newly produced T cells.

This clonotype was seen many times. The antigen remains unidentified. Unique molecular identifiers were incorporated into the prepared TCRbeta library. TCRdb reprocessed the PCR reads via MiXCR and lists one record per CDR3 protein. Of several thousand distinct CDR3 sequences in the sample, around 32% were seen once. The germline V gene encodes CDR1 SGHVS and CDR2 FNYEAQ. The J segment lost 4 bases and the V segment lost 0 bases, leaving 3 bases of the junction unmatched. CDR3 length equals 15 residues. The rearrangement uses TRBV7-6 and TRBJ2-1; TRBD1 matches at 7 bases. The sample consisted of peripheral blood, taken 60 days after TCRalphabeta/CD19-depleted stem cell transplant. This receptor was obtained from a boy in the first two years of life who had a stem cell transplant for SCID, so the T cells may come from the graft donor. CDR3 amino acids: CASSLASGGYNEQFF. CDR3 nucleotides: TGTGCCAGCAGCTTAGCCTCAGGGGGATACAATGAGCAGTTCTTC.